One sample yielded the 18 T cell receptor beta chains listed below, sequenced in a study of T cell responses to AZD1222 COVID-19 vaccine. The method was immunoSEQ multiplex PCR; TCRdb's version includes in-frame clones alone and lacks a portion of them. Of approximately 200,000 clones in the sample, roughly nine tenths were seen once. The input for sequencing was peripheral blood, taken 28 days after the second AZD1222 dose. These receptors were obtained from an adult who received the AZD1222 COVID-19 vaccine.

The rearrangement joins TRBV9 to TRBJ2-7, with 7 bases lining up with TRBD2. Unmatched junction bases numbered 11, after V lost 4 bases and J lost 1 base. This CDR3 comprises 16 residues. Looked up from germline, CDR1 is SGDLS and CDR2 is YYNGEE. The CDR3 loop reads CASSPNRGGSSYEQYF. The CDR3 nucleotides are TGTGCCAGCAGCCCTAACCGGGGCGGGAGTTCCTACGAGCAGTACTTC. Drawing the rest from reference TRBV9 and TRBJ2-7, the complete variable domain is DSGVTQTPKHLITATGQRVTLRCSPRSGDLSVYWYQQSLDQGLQFLIQYYNGEERAKGNILERFSAQQFPDLHSELNLSSLELGDSALYFCASSPNRGGSSYEQYFGPGTRLTVT.

The chain carries TRBV11-3 and TRBJ2-7; TRBD1 is a possible D gene (6 bases). Germline loops: CDR1 SGHNT, CDR2 YENEEA. There are 15 residues in the CDR3. Deletions cut 5 bases from V and 6 bases from J, with 20 bases between. The CDR3 protein is CASSPQTGGVAEQYF. CDR3 in DNA: TGTGCCAGCAGCCCCCAGACAGGTGGAGTGGCCGAGCAGTACTTC.

The rearrangement uses TRBV10-2 and TRBJ2-1; D ambiguous. The CDR3 runs to 14 residues. V gave up 2 bases and J gave up 0 bases, with 5 bases separating them. The germline CDR1 and CDR2 sequences are WSHSY and SAAADI. This chain's CDR3 is CASSEPSSYNEQFF. The DNA for the CDR3 is TGCGCCAGCAGTGAGCCGAGCTCCTACAATGAGCAGTTCTTC.

The CDR3 bases are TGTGCCAGCAGCCAAGATGTGGTAGGACCTCGGAGGTATGGCTACACCTTC. This gives the protein CASSQDVVGPRRYGYTF. The chain couples TRBV14 to TRBJ1-2; D gene unclear. Germline assignment: CDR1 SGHDN and CDR2 FVKESK. Deletions cut 0 bases from V and 5 bases from J, with 19 bases between. This CDR3 has 17 residues.

This clone was found once. This chain joins TRBV15 and TRBJ1-2; no definite D call. The length of the CDR3 is 14 residues. V was clipped by 4 bases and J by 4 bases, with 13 bases between them. Germline loops: CDR1 LNHNV, CDR2 YYDKDF (reference sequence). The CDR3 loop is CATSTIPGPYGYTF. The CDR3 DNA reads TGTGCCACCAGCACAATCCCCGGCCCCTATGGCTACACCTTC. Full variable domain (rest looked up from reference TRBV15 and TRBJ1-2): DAMVIQNPRYQVTQFGKPVTLSCSQTLNHNVMYWYQQKSSQAPKLLFHYYDKDFNNEADTPDNFQSRRPNTSFCFLDIRSPGLGDTAMYLCATSTIPGPYGYTFGSGTRLTVV.

This chain links TRBV12-3 or TRBV12-4 with TRBJ1-1; weak D call: TRBD1 (6 bases). V dropped 6 bases and J dropped 6 bases, with 14 bases sitting between them. CDR3 length: 13 residues. The CDR3 DNA follows: TGTGCCAGCAGGATCACAGGGAGCTCTGAAGCTTTCTTT. Translating it yields CASRITGSSEAFF.

The chain recombines TRBV9 with TRBJ2-7; D is unresolved. Germline V lookup: CDR1 SGDLS, CDR2 YYNGEE. Trimming left V 9 bases short and J 4 bases short, with 17 bases between. This CDR3 contains 13 residues. CDR3 coding DNA: TGTGCCACCTCAGAGGCCAGGAGATACGAGCAGTACTTC. Its translation: CATSEARRYEQYF.

The chain has TRBV27 and TRBJ2-4; the D is unclear. CDR1 is MNHEY, CDR2 SMNVEV, per germline (reference sequence). This CDR3 contains 14 residues. V was shortened by 4 bases and J by 0 bases, with 7 bases between the two germline ends. Here the CDR3 DNA reads TGTGCCAGCAGTTGGAGCAGAGCCAAAAACATTCAGTACTTC. It is translated as CASSWSRAKNIQYF.

The chain joins TRBV7-8 to TRBJ2-1, with 8 bases fitting TRBD2. The CDR3 covers 16 residues. Germline values: CDR1 SGHVS, CDR2 FQNEAQ. The V gene end was trimmed by 1 base and the J gene end by 5 bases; junction bases not matched to a gene: 7. The CDR3 coding sequence is TGTGCCAGCAGCTTAGAGAGGACTAGCAAGCACAATGAGCAGTTCTTC. Protein sequence: CASSLERTSKHNEQFF.

CDR3 amino acids: CASTPRLWAGGYTF. In DNA, the CDR3 is TGTGCCAGCACCCCCCGTTTATGGGCAGGAGGCTACACCTTC. This chain connects TRBV11-2 to TRBJ1-2; D is uncertain. The CDR3 is 14 residues long. Per the germline V gene, CDR1 is SGHAT and CDR2 is FQNNGV. The ends were cut back, 7 bases at V and 8 bases at J, with 20 bases in the middle.

The chain recombines TRBV7-2 with TRBJ1-1; 7 bases are a match to TRBD1. Germline trimming cut 6 bases from V and 4 bases from J; bases unmatched to any gene: 5. Looked up from germline, CDR1 is SGHTA and CDR2 is FQGNSA. This CDR3 comprises 13 residues. The CDR3 DNA follows: TGTGCCAGCAGACGACAGGGTATCACTGAAGCTTTCTTT. Its protein is CASRRQGITEAFF.

This clone was found once. The chain couples TRBV6-4 to TRBJ2-6; no definite D call. The CDR3 spans 15 residues. CDR1 is MRHNA, CDR2 SNTAGT, per germline. Trimming stripped 0 bases from V and 0 bases from J, with 3 bases between. The CDR3 protein is CASSDSVSGANVLTF. As DNA, the CDR3 is TGTGCCAGCAGTGACTCGGTCTCTGGGGCCAACGTCCTGACTTTC.

The J gene is TRBJ2-5, the V gene TRBV5-4; 11 positions match TRBD1. The CDR3 has 15 residues. CDR1 and CDR2 (germline): SGHNT, YYREEE (reference sequence). The J segment lost 5 bases and the V segment lost 4 bases, leaving 7 bases of the junction unmatched. CDR3 sequence: CASSLQDRGRETQYF. CDR3 DNA: TGTGCCAGCAGCCTCCAGGACAGGGGGCGGGAGACCCAGTACTTC.

The V call is TRBV6-6, the J call TRBJ1-2; D remains ambiguous. The CDR3 consists of 14 residues. The germline V gene has CDR1 MNHNY and CDR2 SVGAGI (reference sequence). The V end lost 6 bases, the J end lost 0 bases, and 11 bases lay between the germline ends. CDR3: CASSPGSSNYGYTF. The DNA of the CDR3 is TGTGCCAGCAGCCCGGGGTCCTCTAACTATGGCTACACCTTC.

This clone showed up just once. The V call is TRBV12-3 or TRBV12-4, the J call TRBJ2-6, with unresolved D. The CDR3 consists of 12 residues. Trimming cost V 7 bases and J 2 bases, with 3 bases left between them. CDR3 residues: CASTAGANVLTF. The CDR3 bases are TGTGCCAGCACCGCTGGGGCCAACGTCCTGACTTTC.

The chain links TRBV6-6 to TRBJ2-4; a weak D match, TRBD2 (6 bases). V shed 6 bases and J shed 0 bases, with 30 bases lying between them. This CDR3 spans 21 amino acids. Germline V gene data show CDR1 as MNHNY and CDR2 as SVGAGI (reference sequence). This CDR3 is CASSLSSGPSESKLAKNIQYF. The CDR3 region has the DNA TGTGCCAGCAGCCTCTCAAGCGGGCCTAGCGAAAGCAAGCTAGCCAAAAACATTCAGTACTTC.

V usage is TRBV2 and J usage is TRBJ2-7; TRBD2 matches 7 bases. Germline V gives CDR1 SNHLY, CDR2 FYNNEI. J was trimmed by 6 bases and V by 11 bases; bases with no gene match: 13. CDR3 length: 13 amino acids. CDR3 DNA: TGTGCCGGCGAACCGGGACTAAATCGCGAGCAGTACTTC. Its protein product is CAGEPGLNREQYF.

The V and J genes are TRBV7-2 and TRBJ2-7, with 14 bases aligning to TRBD2. The CDR3 is made up of 15 amino acids. The V gene end was trimmed by 1 base and the J gene end by 6 bases; junction bases not matched to a gene: 2. CDR1 is SGHTA and CDR2 is FQGNSA in the germline V gene. CDR3: CASSLGGLAGVEQYF. DNA of the CDR3: TGTGCCAGCAGCTTAGGGGGACTAGCGGGAGTCGAGCAGTACTTC. Variable domain in full (rest from reference TRBV7-2 and TRBJ2-7): GAGVSQSPSNKVTEKGKDVELRCDPISGHTALYWYRQSLGQGLEFLIYFQGNSAPDKSGLPSDRFSAERTGGSVSTLTIQRTQQEDSAVYLCASSLGGLAGVEQYFGPGTRLTVT.